The source of this T cell receptor beta chain is a study of T-cell memory formation after mild COVID-19 (dated by TCRdb to the early 2020s). With respect to the entire study: Most TCR sequence clusters were specific to one of the two donors. Two young, previously healthy adult volunteers, one female and one male, were included in the cohort. In a couple of donors, T-cell clones that expanded and contracted after mild COVID-19 were followed by sequencing TCRalpha and TCRbeta repertoires longitudinally. The paper's findings and limits, for the study overall: Contracting CD4+ clones were located mainly in the CM and EM memory subsets, whereas CD8+ clones were found to be enriched in EMRA. SARS-CoV-2 specificity was not confirmed for the second-wave clones peaking on day 37. The study included only a couple of mild cases, and larger cohorts that include severe cases with pre-infection samples were judged to be necessary. Balanced CD4/CD8 phenotypes were observed for clones contracting from day 15 to 85, whereas a bias towards CD4+ was observed for a second wave of clones expanding from day 15 to 37. Some responding clones were found in pre-infection memory, which suggests that pre-existing cross-reactive memory T cells took part in the SARS-CoV-2 response.

Reading the germline V gene (reference sequence) gives CDR1 MNHEY and CDR2 SMNVEV. V is cut back by 8 bases and J by 3 bases, with 19 bases in the junction unmatched. The CDR3 goes from the cysteine to the phenylalanine over 18 residues. Only CDR3 DNA remains: 54 bases, in frame from the first base. Ficoll-Paque density gradient centrifugation was the method used to isolate PBMCs. Sequencing was performed on an Illumina NovaSeq 6000. Using 5'RACE with constant-segment primers, TCRalpha and TCRbeta cDNA libraries were constructed, with sample barcodes and unique molecular identifiers added in the process. Trizol reagent was used to extract RNA from every sample. Amplification of the libraries took two PCR steps, and the second step added a second sample barcode plus Illumina TruSeq adapters. The libraries were sequenced on an Illumina NovaSeq using 2 x 150 bp paired-end reads. In the paper's pipeline: Demultiplexing of reads and collapsing into UMI-guided consensus sequences were performed with migec v1.2.7. Using mixcr v2.1.11, the UMI consensuses were aligned to TRA and TRB V and J templates and assembled into clonotypes. Clonotypes were classified as expanded or contracted when called significant by both edgeR and NoisET, with noise models trained on biological replicates. For edgeR calls, the cutoffs were a false discovery rate-adjusted p below 0.01 and a log2 fold-change threshold of 1. As an exploratory analysis of dynamics, max-normalized trajectories of the 1000 most abundant clonotypes were examined by PCA with hierarchical clustering. Separately sequenced CD4+ and CD8+ repertoires were used to assign the CD4 or CD8 phenotype of responding clones. Using fastp at Q25 and MiXCR, TCRdb reprocessed the public reads and kept productive beta chains. Identical CDR3 protein sequences are pooled into one entry, listed with their most common genes and DNA. TCRdb assigned the V and J calls; the authors' analysis was not used. Here the sample has some 150,000 distinct CDR3 sequences; about 19% occur a single time. The top ten hold approximately 2% of the sample.

For this clonotype: What this receptor recognizes is not known. Base qualities are not recorded, but no much larger clone differs from it by a single base.

The sequenced material came from PBMCs or a T cell subset sorted from them (not recorded which). The chain is encoded by TRBV27 joined to TRBJ2-4, and TRBD2 matches 7 of the central bases. This TCR was sampled from an adult woman who had mild COVID-19 (a few samples of this study predate the infection). The sample titles of this study are shuffled in the database, so cell type and time point are left out; the donor was told from shared clones. CDR3 protein: CASLLPFGRGLGKNIQYF. The DNA sequence follows: TGTGCCAGCCTCCTCCCGTTTGGGCGGGGGTTAGGCAAAAACATTCAGTACTTC.